Listed below are T cell receptor beta chains from one sample, sequenced in a study of T cells in Graves' hyperthyroidism and ophthalmopathy. TCRdb recomputed calls from the multiplex PCR reads with MiXCR, one row per CDR3 protein. The table lists 690,000 or so distinct CDR3 sequences, 15% to 20% of them singletons. The sample was blood. The origin of the receptors is a woman in her forties or fifties with Graves' hyperthyroidism that later progressed to Graves' ophthalmopathy. CDR3s include the opening cysteine and the closing phenylalanine or tryptophan. The D gene is left open where the match is weak. Clone size appears in some rows only: once, few, many, or a class for an expanded clone.

TRBD1	many	TRBV3-1	TRBJ2-7	CASSQDPNRGRISYEQYF	TGTGCCAGCAGCCAAGACCCCAACAGGGGCCGAATTTCCTACGAGCAGTACTTC
NA	few	TRBV7-8	TRBJ2-3	CASSSYERGGDTDTQYF	TGTGCCAGCAGCTCCTACGAAAGGGGGGGCGACACAGATACGCAGTATTTT
TRBD2	NA	TRBV5-4	TRBJ2-1	CASTREAGHNEQFF	TGTGCCAGCACTCGGGAGGCGGGCCACAATGAGCAGTTCTTC
TRBD1	many	TRBV6-1	TRBJ1-1	CASRIRTGTNTEAFF	TGTGCCAGCAGGATCCGGACAGGCACGAACACTGAAGCTTTCTTT
TRBD1	NA	TRBV7-8	TRBJ1-2	CASSLEPTGVGANYGYTF	TGTGCCAGCAGCTTAGAGCCTACAGGGGTCGGAGCCAACTATGGCTACACCTTC
NA	NA	TRBV3-1	TRBJ1-1	CASSPHIGGAFF	TGTGCCAGCAGCCCCCATATTGGTGGAGCTTTCTTT
TRBD1	NA	TRBV4-1	TRBJ1-2	CASSQATGTGIVGYTF	TGCGCCAGCAGCCAAGCAACCGGGACAGGGATTGTCGGCTACACCTTC
TRBD1	many	TRBV2	TRBJ1-6	CASSEQGAYNSPLHF	TGTGCCAGCAGTGAACAGGGGGCATATAATTCACCCCTCCACTTT
NA	few	TRBV20-1	TRBJ1-1	CSARRWEGSTEAFF	TGCAGTGCTAGGAGGTGGGAGGGTAGCACTGAAGCTTTCTTT
NA	few	TRBV10-3	TRBJ1-2	CAISVNSEGYTF	TGTGCCATCAGTGTAAATAGCGAGGGCTACACCTTC
NA	few	TRBV3-1	TRBJ1-1	CASSQDPGALNTEAFF	TGTGCCAGCAGCCAAGATCCAGGGGCGTTGAACACTGAAGCTTTCTTT
NA	many	TRBV12-3/TRBV12-4	TRBJ2-1	CASSLVSRDEQFF	TGTGCCAGCAGTTTAGTCAGCAGGGATGAGCAGTTCTTC
NA	few	TRBV9	TRBJ1-2	CASSVESGYYGYTF	TGTGCCAGCAGCGTAGAATCCGGCTACTATGGCTACACCTTC
TRBD1	many	TRBV6-1	TRBJ1-2	CASSSGQTILYGYTF	TGTGCCAGCAGTTCGGGACAGACTATCCTCTATGGCTACACCTTC
NA	few	TRBV7-2	TRBJ1-2	CASSSRRGMGYGYTF	TGTGCCAGCAGCTCCCGGCGGGGGATGGGCTATGGCTACACCTTC
NA	few	TRBV24-1	TRBJ1-2	CATSDPGGYTF	TGTGCCACCAGTGATCCTGGCGGCTACACCTTC
NA	few	TRBV19	TRBJ1-2	CASSSTGYGVYGYTF	TGTGCCAGTAGTTCTACAGGTTATGGAGTCTATGGCTACACCTTC
NA	NA	TRBV5-1	TRBJ1-1	CASSLFEQFGEAFF	TGCGCCAGCAGCTTGTTTGAACAGTTCGGTGAAGCTTTCTTT
NA	NA	TRBV10-3	TRBJ1-1	CAISESRQAAPNTEAFF	TGTGCCATCAGTGAGTCTAGACAGGCCGCCCCGAACACTGAAGCTTTCTTT
NA	many	TRBV11-2	TRBJ1-2	CASSLTYGYTF	TGTGCCAGCAGCTTAACCTATGGCTACACCTTC
TRBD2	NA	TRBV10-3	TRBJ2-1	CAIGLAGDNEQFF	TGTGCCATCGGGCTAGCGGGGGACAATGAGCAGTTCTTC
TRBD1	many	TRBV20-1	TRBJ2-5	CSAQHRGSQETQYF	TGCAGTGCCCAACACAGGGGATCGCAAGAGACCCAGTACTTC
NA	NA	TRBV27	TRBJ2-7	CASSGWGYEQYF	TGTGCCAGCAGCGGGTGGGGCTACGAGCAGTACTTC
TRBD2	NA	TRBV18	TRBJ2-5	CASSSLLAGEQETQYF	TGTGCCAGCTCATCCCTACTAGCGGGGGAGCAAGAGACCCAGTACTTC
NA	NA	TRBV7-6	TRBJ2-7	CASSLAGGAYEQYF	TGCGCCAGCAGCTTGGCGGGTGGAGCCTACGAGCAGTACTTC
NA	many	TRBV30	TRBJ2-1	CAWRHLDEQFF	TGTGCCTGGAGGCACCTCGATGAGCAGTTCTTC
NA	many	TRBV12-3/TRBV12-4	TRBJ2-7	CASSYRDSNLYEQYF	TGTGCCAGCAGTTACCGGGACTCCAACCTTTACGAGCAGTACTTC
NA	many	TRBV11-1	TRBJ2-2	CASSLARRVGELFF	TGTGCCAGCAGCTTAGCGAGGAGGGTCGGGGAGCTGTTTTTT
NA	NA	TRBV19	TRBJ2-5	CASSIAPGRTQETQYF	TGTGCCAGTAGTATAGCCCCGGGACGCACCCAAGAGACCCAGTACTTC
NA	NA	TRBV5-1	TRBJ2-2	CASSLGGRGLFF	TGCGCCAGCAGCTTGGGGGGTCGGGGACTGTTTTTT
NA	many	TRBV9	TRBJ2-1	CASSVGGAYNEQFF	TGTGCCAGCAGCGTCGGCGGGGCTTACAATGAGCAGTTCTTC
TRBD1	many	TRBV19	TRBJ1-5	CASSMLGTGRDQPQHF	TGTGCCAGTAGTATGCTGGGGACAGGGAGGGACCAGCCCCAGCATTTT
NA	few	TRBV7-6	TRBJ1-4	CASSRTPTTNEKLFF	TGTGCCAGCAGCCGTACACCTACAACTAATGAAAAACTGTTTTTT
TRBD1	NA	TRBV6-6	TRBJ1-5	CASSYSDRGRGQPQHF	TGTGCCAGCAGTTACTCCGACAGGGGTAGAGGGCAGCCCCAGCATTTT
NA	many	TRBV3-1	TRBJ1-1	CASSPHQGNTEAFF	TGTGCCAGCAGCCCCCACCAGGGGAACACTGAAGCTTTCTTT
NA	many	TRBV5-1	TRBJ1-1	CASSPDGETEAFF	TGCGCCAGCAGTCCGGACGGGGAGACTGAAGCTTTCTTT
NA	NA	TRBV6-5	TRBJ1-4	CASSYTDSGPNEKLFF	TGTGCCAGCAGTTACACCGATAGTGGGCCTAATGAAAAACTGTTTTTT
NA	few	TRBV12-3/TRBV12-4	TRBJ1-4	CASSLQGITNEKLFF	TGTGCCAGCAGCCTACAGGGAATTACTAATGAAAAACTGTTTTTT
NA	NA	TRBV19	TRBJ2-5	CASSVKQAHGETQYF	TGTGCCAGTAGTGTGAAACAGGCCCACGGTGAGACCCAGTACTTC
TRBD1	once	TRBV5-1	TRBJ2-1	CASSLGQGMNEQFF	TGCGCCAGCAGCCTGGGACAGGGAATGAATGAGCAGTTCTTC
NA	NA	TRBV7-6	TRBJ2-2	CASSLYDVSGELFF	TGTGCCAGCAGCTTATATGACGTGTCCGGGGAGCTGTTTTTT
NA	many	TRBV10-2	TRBJ1-1	CASSHPSGTEAFF	TGCGCCAGCAGTCACCCGTCCGGGACCGAAGCTTTCTTT
NA	many	TRBV20-1	TRBJ2-1	CSARQGNEQFF	TGCAGTGCTAGACAGGGCAATGAGCAGTTCTTC
NA	few	TRBV12-3/TRBV12-4	TRBJ2-7	CASSYRGASYEQYF	TGTGCCAGCAGTTACCGAGGGGCCAGCTACGAGCAGTACTTC
NA	NA	TRBV7-9	TRBJ2-3	CASSQDRRDTQYF	TGTGCCAGCAGCCAAGACAGGAGAGATACGCAGTATTTT
NA	many	TRBV2	TRBJ2-5	CASSEAITGGETQYF	TGTGCCAGCAGTGAAGCCATTACAGGAGGAGAGACCCAGTACTTC
NA	NA	TRBV6-4	TRBJ1-1	CASRLGLNTEAFF	TGTGCCAGCAGACTCGGACTGAACACTGAAGCTTTCTTT
NA	many	TRBV27	TRBJ1-4	CASSLRGKANEKLFF	TGTGCCAGCAGTTTAAGGGGCAAGGCTAATGAAAAACTGTTTTTT
NA	many	TRBV5-6	TRBJ1-1	CASSSIRGAEAFF	TGTGCCAGCAGTTCAATCAGGGGTGCTGAAGCTTTCTTT
TRBD1	NA	TRBV19	TRBJ1-4	CASSMDRGRSATNEKLFF	TGTGCCAGTAGTATGGACAGGGGGCGATCTGCAACTAATGAAAAACTGTTTTTT